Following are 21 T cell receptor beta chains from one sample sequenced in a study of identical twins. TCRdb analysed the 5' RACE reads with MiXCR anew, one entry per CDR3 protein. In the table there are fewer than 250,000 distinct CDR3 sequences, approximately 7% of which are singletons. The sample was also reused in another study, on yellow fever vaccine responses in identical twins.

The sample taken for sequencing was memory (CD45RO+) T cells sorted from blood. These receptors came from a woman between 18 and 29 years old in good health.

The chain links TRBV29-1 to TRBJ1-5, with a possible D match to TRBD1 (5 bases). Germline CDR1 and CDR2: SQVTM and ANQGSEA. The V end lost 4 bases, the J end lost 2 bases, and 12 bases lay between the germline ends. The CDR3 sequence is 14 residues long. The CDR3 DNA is TGCAGCGTTGCTTCAGGGATAGGCAATCAGCCCCAGCATTTT. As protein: CSVASGIGNQPQHF.

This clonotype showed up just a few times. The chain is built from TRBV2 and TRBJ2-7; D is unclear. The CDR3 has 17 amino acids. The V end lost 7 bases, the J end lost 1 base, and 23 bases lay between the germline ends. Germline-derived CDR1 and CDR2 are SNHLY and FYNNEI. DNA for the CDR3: TGTGCCAGCACCCCCCCTTGGATCCCCCAAGGGTCCTACGAGCAGTACTTC. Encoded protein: CASTPPWIPQGSYEQYF.

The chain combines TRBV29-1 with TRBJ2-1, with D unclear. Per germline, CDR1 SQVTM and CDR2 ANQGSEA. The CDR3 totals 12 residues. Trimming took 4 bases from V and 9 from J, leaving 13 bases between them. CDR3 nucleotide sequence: TGCAGCGTTGGTTCCGCCTTGGGTGAGCAGTTCTTC. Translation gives CSVGSALGEQFF.

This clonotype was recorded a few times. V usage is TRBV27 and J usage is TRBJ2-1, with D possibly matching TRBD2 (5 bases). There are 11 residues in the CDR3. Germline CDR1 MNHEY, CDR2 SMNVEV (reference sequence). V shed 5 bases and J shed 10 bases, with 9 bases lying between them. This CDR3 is CASSRGYEQFF. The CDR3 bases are TGTGCCAGCAGTCGAGGGTACGAGCAGTTCTTC.

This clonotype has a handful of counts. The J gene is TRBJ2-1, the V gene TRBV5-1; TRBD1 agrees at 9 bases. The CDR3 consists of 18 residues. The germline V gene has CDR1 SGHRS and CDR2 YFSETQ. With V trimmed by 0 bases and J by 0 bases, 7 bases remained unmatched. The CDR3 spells CASSLVGWGQGSYNEQFF. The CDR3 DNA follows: TGCGCCAGCAGCTTGGTCGGGTGGGGACAGGGCTCCTACAATGAGCAGTTCTTC. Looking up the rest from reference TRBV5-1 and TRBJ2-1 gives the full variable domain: KAGVTQTPRYLIKTRGQQVTLSCSPISGHRSVSWYQQTPGQGLQFLFEYFSETQRNKGNFPGRFSGRQFSNSRSEMNVSTLELGDSALYLCASSLVGWGQGSYNEQFFGPGTRLTVL.

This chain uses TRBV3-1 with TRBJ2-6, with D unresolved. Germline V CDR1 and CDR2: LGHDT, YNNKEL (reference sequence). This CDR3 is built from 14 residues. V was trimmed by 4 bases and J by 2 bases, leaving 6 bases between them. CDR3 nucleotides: TGTGCCAGCAGCCCCAGTGCTGGGGCCAACGTCCTGACTTTC. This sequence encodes CASSPSAGANVLTF.

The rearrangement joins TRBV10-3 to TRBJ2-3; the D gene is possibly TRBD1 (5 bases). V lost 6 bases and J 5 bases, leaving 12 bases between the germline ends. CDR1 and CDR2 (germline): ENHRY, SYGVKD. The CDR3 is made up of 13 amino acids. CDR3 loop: CAISIQVKDTQYF. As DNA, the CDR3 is TGTGCCATCAGCATACAGGTGAAAGATACGCAGTATTTT.

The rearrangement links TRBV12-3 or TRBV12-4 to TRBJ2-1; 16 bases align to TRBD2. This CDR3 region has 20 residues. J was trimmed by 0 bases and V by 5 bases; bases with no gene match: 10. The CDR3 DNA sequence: TGTGCCAGCAGTCCTAACCCCGGGACTAGCGGGGGGGGCTCCTACAATGAGCAGTTCTTC. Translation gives CASSPNPGTSGGGSYNEQFF.

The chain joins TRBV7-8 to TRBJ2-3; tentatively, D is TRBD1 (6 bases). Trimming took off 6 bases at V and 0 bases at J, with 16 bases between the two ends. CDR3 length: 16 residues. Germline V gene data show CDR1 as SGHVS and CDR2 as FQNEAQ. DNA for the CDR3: TGTGCCAGCAGGCGAAACAGGGCTACTAGCACAGATACGCAGTATTTT. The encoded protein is CASRRNRATSTDTQYF.

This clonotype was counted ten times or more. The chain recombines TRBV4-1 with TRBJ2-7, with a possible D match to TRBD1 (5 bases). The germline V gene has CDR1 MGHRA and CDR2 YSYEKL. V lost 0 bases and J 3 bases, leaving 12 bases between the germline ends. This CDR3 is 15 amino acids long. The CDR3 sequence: CASSQDVRAIYEQYF. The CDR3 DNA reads TGCGCCAGCAGCCAAGATGTCAGGGCAATCTACGAGCAGTACTTC.

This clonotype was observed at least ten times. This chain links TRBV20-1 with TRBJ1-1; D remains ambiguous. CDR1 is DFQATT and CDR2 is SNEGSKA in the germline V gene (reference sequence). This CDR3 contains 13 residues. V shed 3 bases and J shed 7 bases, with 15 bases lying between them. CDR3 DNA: TGCAGTGCTAGGGACTTTACAAGTTTTGAAGCTTTCTTT. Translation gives CSARDFTSFEAFF.

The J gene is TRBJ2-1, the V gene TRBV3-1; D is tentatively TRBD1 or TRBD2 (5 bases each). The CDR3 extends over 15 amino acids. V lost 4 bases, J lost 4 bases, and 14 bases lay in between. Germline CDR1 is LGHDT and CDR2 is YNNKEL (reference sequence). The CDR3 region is CASSRRGVGYNEQFF. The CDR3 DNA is TGTGCCAGCAGCCGTAGGGGAGTGGGGTACAATGAGCAGTTCTTC.

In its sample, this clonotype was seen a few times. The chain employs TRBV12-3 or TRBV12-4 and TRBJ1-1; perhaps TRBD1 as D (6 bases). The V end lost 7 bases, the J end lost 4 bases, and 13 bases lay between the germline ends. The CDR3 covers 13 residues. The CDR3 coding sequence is TGTGCCAGCACCTTGGACAGCCTCACTGAAGCTTTCTTT. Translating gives CASTLDSLTEAFF.

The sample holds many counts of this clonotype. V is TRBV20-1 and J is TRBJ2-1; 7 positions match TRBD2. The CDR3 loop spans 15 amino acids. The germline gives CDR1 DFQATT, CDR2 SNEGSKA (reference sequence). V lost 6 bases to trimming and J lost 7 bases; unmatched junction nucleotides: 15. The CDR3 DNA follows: TGCAGTGCCCGCCTGCTTGGGGGAGGGAGGAATGAGCAGTTCTTC. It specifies CSARLLGGGRNEQFF.

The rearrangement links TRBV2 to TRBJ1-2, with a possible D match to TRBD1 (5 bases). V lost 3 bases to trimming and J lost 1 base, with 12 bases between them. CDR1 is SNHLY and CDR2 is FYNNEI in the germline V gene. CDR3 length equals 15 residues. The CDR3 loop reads CASSDGDFDNYGYTF. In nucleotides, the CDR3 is TGTGCCAGCAGTGATGGGGACTTCGATAACTATGGCTACACCTTC.

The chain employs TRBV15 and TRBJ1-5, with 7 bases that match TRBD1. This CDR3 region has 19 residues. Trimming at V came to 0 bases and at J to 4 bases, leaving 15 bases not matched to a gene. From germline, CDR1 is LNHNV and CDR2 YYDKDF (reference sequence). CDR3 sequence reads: CATSRDLGGRGTENQPQHF. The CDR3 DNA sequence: TGTGCCACCAGCAGAGATTTGGGAGGACGCGGGACAGAAAATCAGCCCCAGCATTTT.

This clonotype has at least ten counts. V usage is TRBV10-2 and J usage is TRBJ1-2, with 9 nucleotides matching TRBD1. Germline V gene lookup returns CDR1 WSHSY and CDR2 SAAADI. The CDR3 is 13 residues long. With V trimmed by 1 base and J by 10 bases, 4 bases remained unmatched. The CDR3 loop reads CASSELRTGVYTF. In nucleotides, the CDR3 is TGCGCCAGCAGTGAGTTAAGGACAGGGGTCTACACCTTC.

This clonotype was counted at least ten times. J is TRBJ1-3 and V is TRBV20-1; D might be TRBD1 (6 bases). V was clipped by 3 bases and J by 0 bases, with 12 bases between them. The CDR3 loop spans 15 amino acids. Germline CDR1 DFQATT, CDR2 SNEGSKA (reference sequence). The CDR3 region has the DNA TGCAGTGCTAGGTTAGGACAGAACTCTGGAAACACCATATATTTT. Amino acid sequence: CSARLGQNSGNTIYF.

The CDR3 sequence: CASSERGRPLSEQFF. The CDR3, as DNA: TGCGCCAGCAGTGAAAGGGGGCGACCCCTTTCTGAGCAGTTCTTC. V usage is TRBV10-1 and J usage is TRBJ2-1; TRBD1 matches 7 bases. V dropped 3 bases and J dropped 9; count of bases not matched to a gene: 11. This CDR3 is built from 15 residues. Germline V gene data show CDR1 as WNHNN and CDR2 as SYGVQD (reference sequence).

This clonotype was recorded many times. The DNA for the CDR3 is TGTGCCAGCAGTTTTAGGGCTAGCGGGAGGACAGATACGCAGTATTTT. Translated: CASSFRASGRTDTQYF. The genes are TRBV12-3 or TRBV12-4 and TRBJ2-3; 11 positions agree with TRBD2. The CDR3 has 16 amino acids. The J segment lost 3 bases and the V segment lost 3 bases, leaving 5 bases of the junction unmatched.

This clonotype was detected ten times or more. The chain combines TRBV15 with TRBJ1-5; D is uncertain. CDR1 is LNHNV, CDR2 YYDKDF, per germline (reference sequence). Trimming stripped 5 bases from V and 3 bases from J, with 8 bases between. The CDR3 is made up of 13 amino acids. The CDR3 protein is CATSGTVNQPQHF. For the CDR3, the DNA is TGTGCCACCAGCGGCACGGTCAATCAGCCCCAGCATTTT.